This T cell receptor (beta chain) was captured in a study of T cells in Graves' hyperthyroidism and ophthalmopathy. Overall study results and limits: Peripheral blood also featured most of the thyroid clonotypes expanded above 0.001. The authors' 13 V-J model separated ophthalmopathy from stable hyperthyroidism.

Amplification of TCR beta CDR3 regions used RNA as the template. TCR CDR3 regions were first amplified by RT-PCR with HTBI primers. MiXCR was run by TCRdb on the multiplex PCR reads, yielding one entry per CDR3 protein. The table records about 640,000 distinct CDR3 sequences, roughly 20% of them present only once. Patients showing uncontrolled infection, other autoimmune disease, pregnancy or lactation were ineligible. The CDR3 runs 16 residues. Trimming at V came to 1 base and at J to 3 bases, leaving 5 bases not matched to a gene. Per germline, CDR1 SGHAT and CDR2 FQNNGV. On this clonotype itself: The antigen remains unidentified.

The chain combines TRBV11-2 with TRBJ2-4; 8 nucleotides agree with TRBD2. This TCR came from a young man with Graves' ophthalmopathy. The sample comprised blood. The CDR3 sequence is CASSLGRGGGKNIQYF. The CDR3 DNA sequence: TGTGCCAGCAGCTTAGGTCGGGGGGGTGGCAAAAACATTCAGTACTTC.